Sequencing of this TCR beta chain was carried out in a study of CD8 T cells in ankylosing spondylitis. Study findings and constraints: Disease-linked clones, CD8+, were relatively rare in peripheral blood. Eight or nine highly homologous variants made up a TCR beta motif that seemed to typify ankylosing spondylitis blood. Enrichment of disease-linked clones was reportedly significant in matched ankylosing spondylitis synovial fluid. A number of the motif variants had already been described in reactive arthritis synovial fluid and blood.

Concerning this clonotype itself: Its specificity is unknown.

The length of the CDR3 is 17 residues. Germline assignment: CDR1 SNHLY and CDR2 FYNNEI. The V gene end was trimmed by 3 bases and the J gene end by 0 bases; junction bases not matched to a gene: 7. Each TCR beta library was made by quantitative 5'-RACE that incorporated molecular barcodes. MiXCR was run by TCRdb on the 5' RACE reads, yielding one entry per CDR3 protein. Among roughly 670,000 distinct CDR3 sequences listed, under 20% were seen once. This rearrangement joins TRBV2 to TRBJ2-2; 7 bases fit TRBD1. What was sequenced was blood, either unsorted or a sorted T cell fraction (not recorded which). The clonotype comes from a male donor with ankylosing spondylitis. CDR3 bases: TGTGCCAGCAGTGAGGGACAGCACAATCCGAACACCGGGGAGCTGTTTTTT. This encodes CASSEGQHNPNTGELFF.